This TCR beta chain appears in the sequencing data of a study of blood T cell repertoires in COVID-19 (dated by TCRdb to 2018 to 2021). For the wider study: Samples covering the acute and convalescent phases of COVID-19 were provided by collaborators in the United States, Italy and Spain. The material from the prospective study consisted of cDNA or gDNA derived from T cells, B-cell-depleted T cells, or PBMCs. The dataset comprised deeply sampled blood TCRbeta repertoires from subjects exposed to, actively infected with, or recovered from COVID-19. A freely available public database, intended as a resource for researchers studying the immune response to SARS-CoV-2, is where the repertoires were released. The samples were drawn from the first 160 participants of the ongoing ImmuneRACE study and from over a thousand subjects provided by 6 global collaborators. A de-identified subject ID, COVID-19 status, age in years and sex were almost always included in the sample metadata. Where available, HLA class I and class II types were obtained from metadata supplied by the sample provider rather than from assay-based typing.

Spanning cysteine to phenylalanine, the CDR3 consists of 15 amino acids. Here the CDR3 DNA is all that survives: 45 bases in frame from base 1. CDR1 and CDR2 were assigned from the germline V gene (reference sequence) as LGHDT and YNNKEL. V is pruned by 5 bases and J by 6 bases, leaving 9 bases of the junction without a gene match. Collaborating institutions collected whole blood in K2EDTA tubes following their own protocols. Collaborator samples were shipped for TCRbeta analysis as frozen whole blood, isolated PBMCs, or DNA extracted from either sample type. TCRbeta CDR3 regions were amplified from genomic DNA using the immunoSEQ Assay, a bias-controlled multiplex PCR. As for the authors' bioinformatics: Nucleated cell counts per sample were estimated from amplification of reference gene primers within the assay. To quantify the absolute abundance of each unique TCRbeta CDR3 rearrangement, sequence reads were collapsed and filtered. For each sample, productive Simpson clonality was calculated by taking the square root of Simpson's diversity index across productive rearrangements. Imported from immuneACCESS, the table was reduced by TCRdb to in-frame sequences with V and J called. These copies leave out some clones; in studies compared against another copy, an unresolved V gene accounts for under half, and the cause of the remainder is not known. V, J and clone size reflect that table, while D and trimming were determined from the DNA. This sample is represented by 87,000 or so clones; about nine tenths of them were singletons. The ten biggest clones cover roughly 5% of the sample.

Points on this clone: Its recognized antigen is unknown. There are no base qualities to consult, and no much larger clone falls within one base.

The research as a whole found: The quantity of clinical and demographic metadata differed by source and by participant and was supplied without curation.

The clonotype comes from an elderly woman with acute or convalescent COVID-19. This receptor chain uses TRBV3-1 (or the pseudogene TRBV3-2) and TRBJ2-1, and 8 junction bases match TRBD2. The sequenced material came from peripheral blood. The CDR3 loop reads CASSSGTRLINEQFF. The bases are TGTGCCAGCAGCTCGGGGACTAGGTTGATCAATGAGCAGTTCTTC.